Listed below are T cell receptor beta chains from one sample, sequenced in a study of T cell repertoires in cytomegalovirus infection. One entry per CDR3 protein, called by TCRdb with MiXCR from the reads. The sample records about 310,000 distinct CDR3 sequences, 17% being singletons. Material: PBMCs. These receptors all come from a human donor in good health (CMV status not recorded). Some clones in this sample may be carry-over from other donors' samples. CDR3s include the opening cysteine and the closing phenylalanine or tryptophan. A D gene is named only where the DNA matches it firmly. Size is omitted from some rows. Given values are once, few, many or a class for expanded clones.

TRBV4-2,.,TRBJ1-2,.,TGTGCCAGCAGCCAAGATATAGTCGGGGATTATGGCTACACCTTC,CASSQDIVGDYGYTF
TRBV5-5,.,TRBJ2-5,TRBD1,TGTGCCAGCACGACAGGGGGCCGGGAGACCCAGTACTTC,CASTTGGRETQYF
TRBV20-1,few,TRBJ2-3,.,TGCAGTGCTAGTAAATCAGATACGCAGTATTTT,CSASKSDTQYF
TRBV20-1,.,TRBJ2-5,TRBD1,TGCAGTGCCGTAACCGGGACAGGGGCCGAGACCCAGTACTTC,CSAVTGTGAETQYF
TRBV20-1,.,TRBJ1-1,TRBD1,TGCAGTGCTAGGACAGGGGGCGCGGACACTGAAGCTTTCTTT,CSARTGGADTEAFF
TRBV7-2,many,TRBJ2-7,TRBD1,TGTGCCAGCAACGAAGACAGGGGTTCCTACGAGCAGTACTTC,CASNEDRGSYEQYF
TRBV12-3/TRBV12-4,many,TRBJ1-1,.,TGTGCCAGCGCGGGTGAGGTCCAAGCTTTCTTT,CASAGEVQAFF
TRBV20-1,.,TRBJ1-2,.,TGCAGTGCCCCAGCAGGGCTTTGGGACTATGGCTACACCTTC,CSAPAGLWDYGYTF
TRBV28,.,TRBJ1-2,TRBD1,TGTGCCAGCAGTTTTCAGGGGGCGGATGGCTACACCTTC,CASSFQGADGYTF
TRBV6-5,.,TRBJ1-6,.,TGTGCCAGCAGCAAAGGGGGTGTTGGTTCACCCCTCCACTTT,CASSKGGVGSPLHF
TRBV6-6,few,TRBJ2-7,.,TGTGCCAGCAGTTACGAACAGGACTTCTCCTACGAGCAGTACTTC,CASSYEQDFSYEQYF
TRBV12-3/TRBV12-4,many,TRBJ2-5,TRBD1,TGTGCCAGCAGTCCTGGGACAGGGGGCGGGTGGGAGACCCAGTACTTC,CASSPGTGGGWETQYF
TRBV7-9,.,TRBJ2-3,.,TGTGCCAGCAGCTTAAATAGCATAGCAGATACGCAGTATTTT,CASSLNSIADTQYF
TRBV7-6,.,TRBJ1-1,TRBD1,TGTGCCAGCAGCTCCCAAGGACAGGTCGAATACGCTTTCTTT,CASSSQGQVEYAFF
TRBV9,.,TRBJ1-4,TRBD1,TGTGCCAGCAGCCCTTCAGGGGGGGTTCAGGAAAAACTGTTTTTT,CASSPSGGVQEKLFF
TRBV20-1,.,TRBJ2-3,TRBD2,TGCAGTGCTAGTGATCGGCGGGGGGCTGATACGCAGTATTTT,CSASDRRGADTQYF
TRBV7-9,.,TRBJ1-2,.,TGTGCCAGCAGCTTAATCTCAACAGGCCATGGCTACACCTTC,CASSLISTGHGYTF
TRBV4-3,few,TRBJ1-1,.,TGCGCCAGCAGCCACCTGAGGGTTGGAATGAACACTGAAGCTTTCTTT,CASSHLRVGMNTEAFF
TRBV7-2,many,TRBJ1-3,.,TGTGCCAGCAGCTTAGAGTACAGCCTTACTGGAAACACCATATATTTT,CASSLEYSLTGNTIYF
TRBV7-9,.,TRBJ1-6,.,TGTGCCAGCAGCTCCGGGACGGGTATTTCACCCCTCCACTTT,CASSSGTGISPLHF
TRBV7-2,.,TRBJ2-2,.,TGTGCCAGCAGCTCCTACATGCTCGCGAACACCGGGGAGCTGTTTTTT,CASSSYMLANTGELFF
TRBV25-1,.,TRBJ1-6,.,TGTGCCAGCAGTGTGGCAGGGTTAGAATCACCCCTCCACTTT,CASSVAGLESPLHF
TRBV27,few,TRBJ2-2,.,TGTGCCAGCACCCCCGACCTCAGACATGCTTTGGACACCGGGGAGCTGTTTTTT,CASTPDLRHALDTGELFF
TRBV6-1,few,TRBJ1-6,.,TGTGCCAGCAGTGAAGCGCTTCAGGGAGACAATTCACCCCTCCACTTT,CASSEALQGDNSPLHF
TRBV4-1,.,TRBJ1-5,.,TGCGCCAGCAGCCAGACTGCTCTCAATCAGCCCCAGCATTTT,CASSQTALNQPQHF
TRBV7-9,many,TRBJ2-1,.,TGTGCCAGCAGCCATAGAGGGGGGAACTCCTACAATGAGCAGTTCTTC,CASSHRGGNSYNEQFF
TRBV5-1,few,TRBJ2-6,.,TGCGCCAGCAGCTTGGTTGGGAGCTCTGGGGCCAACGTCCTGACTTTC,CASSLVGSSGANVLTF
TRBV5-4,.,TRBJ1-2,.,TGTGCCAGCAGCCCTGGACAAGGCCCGCGAGAAAATGGCTACACCTTC,CASSPGQGPRENGYTF
TRBV25-1,few,TRBJ1-1,.,TGTGCCAGCAGTGAATATCAGGCCTCCAACACTGAAGCTTTCTTT,CASSEYQASNTEAFF
TRBV20-1,few,TRBJ1-1,.,TGCAGTGCTAGAGTAGGGGGGCCTTTCACTGAAGCTTTCTTT,CSARVGGPFTEAFF
TRBV6-1,.,TRBJ1-1,.,TGTGCCAGCAACGGGAGGCAGGGGTGGTCCACTGAAGCTTTCTTT,CASNGRQGWSTEAFF
TRBV7-3,.,TRBJ2-3,.,TGTGCCAGCAGCTTAAGTCCGGGAAGTAGGGATACGCAGTATTTT,CASSLSPGSRDTQYF
TRBV4-1,many,TRBJ2-4,.,TGCGCCAGCAGCCATGAGAGGGACTTTCGAAACATTCAGTACTTC,CASSHERDFRNIQYF
TRBV2,few,TRBJ2-5,.,TGTGCCAGCGCCCGGGAGACCCAGTACTTC,CASARETQYF
TRBV12-3/TRBV12-4,many,TRBJ2-1,TRBD2,TGTGCCAGCAGGGGGACTAGCTCCTACAATGAGCAGTTCTTC,CASRGTSSYNEQFF
TRBV5-1,few,TRBJ2-3,TRBD1,TGCGCCAGCAGCTTGGGCCCTACAGGGGAAGTTGACTGGACAGATACGCAGTATTTT,CASSLGPTGEVDWTDTQYF
TRBV7-8,many,TRBJ2-3,TRBD2,TGTGCCAGCAGCTCCAGGACTAGTGGGGGCACAGATACGCAGTATTTT,CASSSRTSGGTDTQYF
TRBV19,few,TRBJ2-1,.,TGTGCCAGTAGTCCGCCCCCGGGGCGAAACAATGAGCAGTTCTTC,CASSPPPGRNNEQFF
TRBV11-2,many,TRBJ1-2,.,TGTGCCAGCAGCCTCGGTGGAGGGGCAGGCTACACCTTC,CASSLGGGAGYTF
TRBV6-1,.,TRBJ1-2,TRBD1,TGTGCCAGCACCGGGACAGGGGAGGGCTACACCTTC,CASTGTGEGYTF
TRBV28,many,TRBJ1-1,.,TGTGCCAGCAGTTCCTCTAGTGCAGGGCTGAACACTGAAGCTTTCTTT,CASSSSSAGLNTEAFF
TRBV7-6,.,TRBJ2-5,.,TGTGCCAGCAGCTCAAACCTGGCCGATGGTACCCAGTACTTC,CASSSNLADGTQYF
TRBV11-2,few,TRBJ2-2,.,TGTGCCAGCACCGCATCAGGGAGTCTTGGAGGGGAGCTGTTTTTT,CASTASGSLGGELFF
TRBV20-1,.,TRBJ1-4,TRBD1,TGCAGTGCGGACGGACAGGGTACTAATGAAAAACTGTTTTTT,CSADGQGTNEKLFF
TRBV4-1,once,TRBJ2-1,.,TGCGCCAGCAGCCAAGATCTATCGGAGACCTACAATGAGCAGTTCTTC,CASSQDLSETYNEQFF
TRBV7-9,few,TRBJ2-3,TRBD2,TGTGCCAGCAGCTCACGACTAGCGGGGAGTACGCAGTATTTT,CASSSRLAGSTQYF
TRBV15,.,TRBJ2-7,.,TGTGCCACCAGCAGAGGATCAGGGTACGAGCAGTACTTC,CATSRGSGYEQYF
TRBV2,many,TRBJ2-1,TRBD2,TGTGCCACCGAGACTAGCGGGGGGAATTTAAGGACCTACAATGAGCAGTTCTTC,CATETSGGNLRTYNEQFF
TRBV29-1,.,TRBJ2-5,TRBD1,TGCAGCGCCGTGGACAGGGGGCGTTCTGAGACCCAGTACTTC,CSAVDRGRSETQYF
TRBV6-5,few,TRBJ2-3,.,TGTGCCAGCAGTTACAAGGGGGTGGGCACAGATACGCAGTATTTT,CASSYKGVGTDTQYF
TRBV7-2,many,TRBJ2-3,TRBD2,TGTGCCAGCAGCTTAGTGGCCGGGACTAGTCTAAGCACAGATACGCAGTATTTT,CASSLVAGTSLSTDTQYF
TRBV11-3,few,TRBJ2-3,.,TGTGCCAGCAGCCCAGGACATTTTGGGTCAGATACGCAGTATTTT,CASSPGHFGSDTQYF